This T cell receptor beta chain was obtained from a study of blood T cell repertoires in COVID-19. About the study: The origin of the acute and convalescent COVID-19 samples was the United States, Italy and Spain. PBMCs, B-cell-depleted T cells, or T cells provided the cDNA or gDNA that made up the material.

Trimming removed 4 bases at V and 4 bases at J, with 10 bases between. CDR1 LGHDT and CDR2 YNNKEL come from the germline V gene (reference sequence). The CDR3 consists of 14 residues. Under the authors' procedure: Quantification of nucleated cells was approximated via reference gene primer amplification. Here immunoSEQ multiplex PCR was the method, and the copy in TCRdb shows in-frame clones only, minus some. Clone size and the V and J calls come from that table; the DNA yielded D and trimming. In the table there are 110,000 to 150,000 clones, around 90% of which are singletons. The chain has TRBV3-1 (or the pseudogene TRBV3-2) and TRBJ2-2, with D possibly being TRBD1 (5 bases). This clonotype originated in a woman older than 75 with acute or convalescent COVID-19. The specimen was peripheral blood. CDR3 amino acids: CASSRFRVTGELFF. DNA for the CDR3: TGTGCCAGCAGCCGGTTCAGGGTCACCGGGGAGCTGTTTTTT.